This TCR beta chain was documented in a study of T cell responses to AZD1222 COVID-19 vaccine. Trimming shortened V by 4 bases and J by 0 bases, and 14 bases separated the two germline ends. The CDR3 contains 15 residues. Germline CDR1 is SGHNT and CDR2 is YYREEE (reference sequence). Study observations and caveats: Vaccine-related CD4 TCRs covered spike, predominating at 160-218 and 743-854. Donors were largely white British and mainly female; clonal diversity was possibly underestimated. Researchers took repertoire samples only after the peak T cell response had come.

Sequenced by immunoSEQ multiplex PCR; TCRdb stores in-frame clones only, minus some. Among approximately 70,000 clones listed, 65% to 90% were seen once. For this clone: The antigen is not known.

The input for sequencing was peripheral blood, taken on day 0 of AZD1222 vaccination. The V and J genes are TRBV5-4 and TRBJ2-7; D may correspond to TRBD1 or TRBD2 (5 bases each). This clonotype was sampled from an adult in good health. For the CDR3, the DNA is TGTGCCAGCAGCCCACGGGGCGGAAGCTCCTACGAGCAGTACTTC. It translates to CASSPRGGSSYEQYF. The entire variable domain, with the rest obtained from reference TRBV5-4 and TRBJ2-7, is as follows: ETGVTQSPTHLIKTRGQQVTLRCSSQSGHNTVSWYQQALGQGPQFIFQYYREEENGRGNFPPRFSGLQFPNYSSELNVNALELDDSALYLCASSPRGGSSYEQYFGPGTRLTVT.